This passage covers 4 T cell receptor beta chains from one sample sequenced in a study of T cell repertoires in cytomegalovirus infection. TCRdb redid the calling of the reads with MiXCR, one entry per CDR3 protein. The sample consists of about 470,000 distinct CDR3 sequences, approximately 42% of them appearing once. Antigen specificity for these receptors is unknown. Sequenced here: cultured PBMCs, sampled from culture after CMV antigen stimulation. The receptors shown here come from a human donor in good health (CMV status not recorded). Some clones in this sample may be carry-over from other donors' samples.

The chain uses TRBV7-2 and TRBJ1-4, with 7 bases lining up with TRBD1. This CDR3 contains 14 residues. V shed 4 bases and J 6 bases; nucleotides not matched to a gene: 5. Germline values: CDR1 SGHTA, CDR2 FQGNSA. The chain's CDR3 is CASSWRGPDEKLFF. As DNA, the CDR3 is TGTGCCAGCAGCTGGAGGGGGCCAGATGAAAAACTGTTTTTT.

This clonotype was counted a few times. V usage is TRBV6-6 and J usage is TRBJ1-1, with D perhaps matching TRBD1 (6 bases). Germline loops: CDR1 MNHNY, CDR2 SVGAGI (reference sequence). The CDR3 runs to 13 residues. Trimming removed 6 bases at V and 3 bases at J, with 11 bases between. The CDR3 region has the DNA TGTGCCAGCAGCCATACAGGGTACACTGAAGCTTTCTTT. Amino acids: CASSHTGYTEAFF.

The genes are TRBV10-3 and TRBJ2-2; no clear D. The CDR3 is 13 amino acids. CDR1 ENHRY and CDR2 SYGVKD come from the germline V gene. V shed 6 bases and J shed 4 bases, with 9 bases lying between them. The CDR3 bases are TGTGCCATCAGATGGACGGGCACCGGGGAGCTGTTTTTT. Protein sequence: CAIRWTGTGELFF.

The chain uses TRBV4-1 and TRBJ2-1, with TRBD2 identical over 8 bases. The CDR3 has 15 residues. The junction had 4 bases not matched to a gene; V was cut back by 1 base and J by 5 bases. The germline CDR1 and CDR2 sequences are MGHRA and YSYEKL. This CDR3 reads CASSQVGRDHNEQFF. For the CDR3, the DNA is TGCGCCAGCAGCCAAGTCGGGAGGGATCACAATGAGCAGTTCTTC.